This T cell receptor (beta chain) came from a study of cytomegalovirus exposure and HLA in healthy donors. The study ran its PCR with 60 Vbeta and 13 Jbeta primers. Sequencing used immunoSEQ multiplex PCR; TCRdb keeps in-frame clones, though not all of them. The top ten hold approximately 2.8% of the sample, which has about 110,000 clones, 70% to 75% seen once. This CDR3 is 15 amino acids long. V gave up 3 bases and J gave up 7 bases, with 13 bases separating them. Per germline, CDR1 LNHDA and CDR2 SQIVND (reference sequence). This clone was seen more than once but under ten times. Those who donated were healthy bone marrow donors.

This chain joins TRBV19 and TRBJ1-6, with D hard to call. The clonotype originates from a female donor in good health and CMV-seronegative. The specimen was PBMCs. CDR3 DNA: TGTGCCAGTAGTATCGTCTCCAGGCTGAATTCACCCCTCCACTTT. Protein product: CASSIVSRLNSPLHF.